This TCR beta chain was sequenced for a study of blood T cell repertoires in COVID-19. At the level of the study: Acute and convalescent COVID-19 samples came from the United States, Italy and Spain. T cells, B-cell-depleted T cells, or PBMCs supplied cDNA or gDNA.

Original analysis: The assay estimated nucleated cells by amplifying reference gene primers. TCRdb's table, derived via immunoSEQ multiplex PCR, lists solely in-frame clones and lacks some. Clone size and V and J calls were adopted from that table, with D and trimming inferred from the DNA. The top ten hold roughly 2% of the sample, which has about 39,000 clones, just over 90% seen once. The CDR3 runs to 15 residues. V lost 3 bases to trimming and J lost 5 bases; unmatched junction nucleotides: 8. In germline, CDR1 is SGDLS, CDR2 YYNGEE. The TCR originated in a man between 45 and 60 years old with active COVID-19. The chain carries TRBV9 and TRBJ2-3; 8 positions agree with TRBD2. The sequenced sample was peripheral blood. The CDR3 nucleotides read TGTGCCAGCAGCGATAGGACTAGCATGGGAGATACGCAGTATTTT. Translation gives CASSDRTSMGDTQYF.